This T cell receptor beta chain was documented in a study of T-cell reconstitution after alpha-beta-depleted transplantation in children. CDR3 length equals 14 residues. The germline V gene has CDR1 DFQATT and CDR2 SNEGSKA (reference sequence). The trim removed 6 bases at V and 0 bases at J, leaving 7 bases unmatched. Library preparation (for TCRbeta) was performed with unique molecular identifiers. A single record per CDR3 protein comes from TCRdb applying MiXCR to the PCR reads. The data show some 550,000 distinct CDR3 sequences, approximately 20% seen once. The sample here was PBMCs from the stem cell graft donor, taken from the stem cell graft. The TCR sequence derives from a human donor who donated a stem cell graft to a child with acute lymphoblastic leukemia. The chain is built from TRBV20-1 and TRBJ2-7; 8 bases agree with TRBD1. In DNA form, the CDR3 reads TGCAGTGCCGGAAGCGACAGGGGCTCCTACGAGCAGTACTTC. Protein product: CSAGSDRGSYEQYF.